This record concerns one T cell receptor (beta chain) sequence. The antigen is unknown. In germline, CDR1 is MNHEY, CDR2 SVGAGI. This CDR3 is built from 14 residues. The J segment lost 7 bases and the V segment lost 8 bases, leaving 10 bases of the junction unmatched. This specimen belongs to a study of neoadjuvant anti-PD-1 for oral cavity cancer. Turning to the study itself: Non-progressing patients received a fourth nivolumab dose near day 43, then surgery on days 50-56. Study findings and constraints: Post-nivolumab, blood T cell clonality was significantly elevated in non-responders.

Sequencing was performed with immunoSEQ multiplex PCR; in TCRdb, only in-frame clones are kept and a portion is missing. This table holds around 13,000 clones, about 65% found once. Patients had newly diagnosed, untreated stage II-IVA oral cavity squamous cell carcinoma. Cohort: HPV-negative, locally advanced oral cavity squamous cell carcinoma patients. The chain uses TRBV6-5 and TRBJ2-1; 8 bases line up with TRBD2. The sequencing here drew on PBMCs, taken before nivolumab (anti-PD-1) treatment. This TCR was recovered from a person aged 40-85 years with oral cavity squamous cell carcinoma. The CDR3 coding sequence is TGTGCCAGCCACACAACGGGGGGGCGGAATGAGCAGTTCTTC. The encoded protein is CASHTTGGRNEQFF.